This T cell receptor (beta chain) was identified during a study of blood T cell repertoires in COVID-19. Study-level background: Collection of acute and convalescent COVID-19 samples took place in the United States, Italy and Spain. Nucleic acid was either cDNA or gDNA, and it came from T cells, B-cell-depleted T cells, or PBMCs.

Authors' processing steps: The authors estimated nucleated cell counts from reference gene primer amplification. This table comes from immunoSEQ multiplex PCR, and its TCRdb copy is limited to in-frame clones, with some not included. The DNA was the basis for D and trimming; V, J and clone size are from that table. In the table there are tens of thousands of clones, approximately 81% of which are singletons. V lost 5 bases, J lost 5 bases, and 13 bases lay in between. There are 14 residues in the CDR3. CDR1 is MNHEY and CDR2 is SVGAGI in the germline V gene. This clonotype originated in a woman aged 55-70 years with acute or convalescent COVID-19. The rearrangement uses TRBV6-5 and TRBJ1-5; TRBD1 is a possible D gene (6 bases). The sample consisted of peripheral blood. The CDR3 sequence: CASSPRDNYQPQHF. In nucleotides, the CDR3 is TGTGCCAGCAGTCCCCGGGACAATTATCAGCCCCAGCATTTT.